This T cell receptor (beta chain) emerged from a study of blood T cell repertoires in COVID-19. Study details: PBMCs, B-cell-depleted T cells, or T cells provided the cDNA or gDNA that made up the material.

Authors' methods: Reference gene primers were amplified, and this amplification served to estimate nucleated cell counts. Sequencing was performed with immunoSEQ multiplex PCR; in TCRdb, only in-frame clones are kept and a portion is missing. The V and J calls and clone size come from that table; D and trimming were worked out from the DNA. The sample comprises about 260,000 clones, around 87% of which are singletons, and about 2.2% rests with the top ten. V lost 0 bases to trimming and J lost 9 bases; unmatched junction nucleotides: 8. This CDR3 is built from 15 residues. The germline CDR1 and CDR2 sequences are SGDLS and YYNGEE.

Sequencing input: peripheral blood. The V call is TRBV9, the J call TRBJ2-1, with 8 nucleotides matching TRBD2. The clonotype was recovered from a woman between 45 and 65 years old who had recovered from COVID-19. CDR3 sequence reads: CASSVASGGIAEQFF. DNA of the CDR3: TGTGCCAGCAGCGTAGCGTCGGGGGGGATAGCTGAGCAGTTCTTC.